This TCR beta chain appears in the sequencing data of a study of blood T cell repertoires in COVID-19. Across the study: Acute and convalescent COVID-19 specimens originated in the United States, Italy and Spain. The cDNA or gDNA used as material had been derived from T cells, B-cell-depleted T cells, or PBMCs.

Authors' analysis steps: Amplifying reference gene primers gave estimates of nucleated cell counts. The assay was immunoSEQ multiplex PCR, and TCRdb's table has in-frame clones only and misses some. The DNA gave D and trimming, while V, J and clone size come from that table. The table includes approximately 210,000 clones, approximately 80% detected once. There are 12 residues in the CDR3. V shed 0 bases and J shed 8 bases, with 8 bases lying between them. CDR1 and CDR2 (germline): SGHTS, YDEGEE. This TCR came from a man in his sixties with COVID-19, enrolled during active disease. Sample: peripheral blood. This rearrangement joins TRBV5-8 to TRBJ1-2; D gene ambiguous. The CDR3 spells CASSLGQVGYTF. The CDR3 bases are TGTGCCAGCAGCTTGGGGCAGGTGGGCTACACCTTC.